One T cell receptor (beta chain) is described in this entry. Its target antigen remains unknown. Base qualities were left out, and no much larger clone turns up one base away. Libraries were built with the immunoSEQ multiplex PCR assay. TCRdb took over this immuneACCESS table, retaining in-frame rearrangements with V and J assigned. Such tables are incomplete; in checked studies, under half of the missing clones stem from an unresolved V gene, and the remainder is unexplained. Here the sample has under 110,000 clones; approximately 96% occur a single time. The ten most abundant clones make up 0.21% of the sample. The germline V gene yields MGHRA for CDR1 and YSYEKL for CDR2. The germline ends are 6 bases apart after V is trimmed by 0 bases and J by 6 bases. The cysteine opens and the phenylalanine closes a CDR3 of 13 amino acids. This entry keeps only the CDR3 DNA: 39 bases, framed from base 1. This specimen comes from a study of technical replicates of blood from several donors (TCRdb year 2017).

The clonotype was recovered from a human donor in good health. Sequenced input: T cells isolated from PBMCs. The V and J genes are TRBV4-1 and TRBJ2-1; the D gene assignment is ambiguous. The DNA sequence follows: TGCGCCAGCAGCCAAGAGAGACTCAATGAGCAGTTCTTC. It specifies CASSQERLNEQFF.